The next 26 T cell receptor beta chains were all read from a single sample in a study of cytomegalovirus exposure and HLA in healthy donors. The PCR had 60 Vbeta and 13 Jbeta primers. The table came from immunoSEQ multiplex PCR; TCRdb's copy has only in-frame clones and leaves some out. The sample has about 120,000 clones, 70% to 80% seen once. Sequenced input: PBMCs. These receptors were taken from a woman aged 45-65 years in good health and CMV-seropositive.

This clone is a singleton in its sample. V is TRBV4-3 and J is TRBJ1-1, with 12 bases aligning to TRBD1. V was pared by 0 bases and J by 4 bases, with 15 bases of the junction left unmatched. CDR1 is LGHNA, CDR2 YSLEER, per germline. There are 20 residues in the CDR3. CDR3 nucleotides: TGCGCCAGCAGCCAAGATTGGCAGCGGGGACAGGGGGCTTGGGGCACTGAAGCTTTCTTT. It codes for CASSQDWQRGQGAWGTEAFF.

The rearrangement uses TRBV4-3 and TRBJ2-3; perhaps TRBD2 as D (5 bases). Germline CDR1 LGHNA, CDR2 YSLEER. The CDR3 runs to 13 residues. The germline V and J ends were trimmed by 0 bases and 5 bases, with 6 bases remaining between them. The CDR3 DNA follows: TGCGCCAGCAGCCAAGATCGGGGAGATACGCAGTATTTT. Translated: CASSQDRGDTQYF.

This sequence joins TRBV4-3 and TRBJ2-2, with 8 bases matching TRBD1. Trimming cost V 0 bases and J 3 bases; bases outside gene matches: 6. Germline V gives CDR1 LGHNA, CDR2 YSLEER. CDR3 length equals 17 residues. The CDR3 coding sequence is TGCGCCAGCAGCCAAGATTGGCAGGGGGCGGACACCGGGGAGCTGTTTTTT. This translates into CASSQDWQGADTGELFF.

V usage is TRBV19 and J usage is TRBJ1-1; no reliable D call. Germline V lookup: CDR1 LNHDA, CDR2 SQIVND (reference sequence). This CDR3 has 14 amino acids. V was clipped by 3 bases and J by 1 base, with 9 bases between them. In DNA, the CDR3 is TGTGCCAGTAGTATGGTACTAGGGAACACTGAAGCTTTCTTT. This encodes CASSMVLGNTEAFF.

The chain combines TRBV5-4 with TRBJ1-1; D is perhaps TRBD1 (6 bases). This CDR3 spans 12 amino acids. CDR1 is SGHNT and CDR2 is YYREEE in the germline V gene (reference sequence). The V gene lost 10 bases and the J gene lost 3 bases, with 13 bases spanning the gap. CDR3 sequence (DNA): TGTGCCGGGGGGGCCCGGGACACTGAAGCTTTCTTT. Protein sequence: CAGGARDTEAFF.

The chain employs TRBV5-1 and TRBJ1-1; D gene unclear. Per the germline V gene, CDR1 is SGHRS and CDR2 is YFSETQ. The CDR3 runs to 15 residues. V was shortened by 0 bases and J by 1 base, with 10 bases between the two germline ends. The CDR3 bases are TGCGCCAGCAGCTTGGGGCTTACAGAGAACACTGAAGCTTTCTTT. Translating gives CASSLGLTENTEAFF.

CDR3 sequence: CASRVQGFGEKLFF. The CDR3 DNA is TGTGCCAGCAGGGTACAGGGGTTCGGAGAAAAACTGTTTTTT. This chain links TRBV2 with TRBJ1-4, with 7 bases lining up with TRBD1. The CDR3 covers 14 residues. The J segment lost 8 bases and the V segment lost 6 bases, leaving 9 bases of the junction unmatched. Germline V CDR1 and CDR2: SNHLY, FYNNEI. Together with reference TRBV2 and TRBJ1-4, the CDR3 gives the full variable domain: EPEVTQTPSHQVTQMGQEVILRCVPISNHLYFYWYRQILGQKVEFLVSFYNNEISEKSEIFDDQFSVERPDGSNFTLKIRSTKLEDSAMYFCASRVQGFGEKLFFGSGTQLSVL.

The CDR3 spells CASSWTSGGNTDTQYF. The CDR3 nucleotides read TGTGCCAGCAGCTGGACTAGCGGGGGGAACACAGATACGCAGTATTTT. V usage is TRBV7-2 and J usage is TRBJ2-3, with 14 bases that match TRBD2. This CDR3 has 16 residues. Germline lookup yields CDR1 SGHTA and CDR2 FQGNSA. Trimming at V came to 4 bases and at J to 2 bases, leaving 2 bases not matched to a gene.

This rearrangement joins TRBV5-8 to TRBJ2-7, with D possibly matching TRBD1 (5 bases). The CDR3 consists of 13 residues. Germline CDR1 and CDR2: SGHTS and YDEGEE. V gave up 0 bases and J gave up 6 bases, with 10 bases separating them. CDR3 bases: TGTGCCAGCAGCTTGGGGGGCACAGGCGAGCAGTACTTC. This codes for CASSLGGTGEQYF.

V is TRBV10-2 and J is TRBJ2-3; TRBD2 aligns across 9 bases. Germline values: CDR1 WSHSY, CDR2 SAAADI. This CDR3 comprises 16 residues. V lost 3 bases to trimming and J lost 4 bases; unmatched junction nucleotides: 8. The CDR3, as DNA: TGCGCCAGCAGTGAAACCCTGCGGGGGGGCTCAGATACGCAGTATTTT. It yields the protein CASSETLRGGSDTQYF.

The genes are TRBV4-3 and TRBJ1-2, with D possibly matching TRBD1 (6 bases). Germline assignment: CDR1 LGHNA and CDR2 YSLEER. V lost 6 bases to trimming and J lost 1 base, with 12 bases between them. The CDR3 contains 14 residues. The DNA for the CDR3 is TGCGCCAGCAGTGAAGGGGGAAGTAACTATGGCTACACCTTC. Translating it yields CASSEGGSNYGYTF.

The rearrangement links TRBV5-1 to TRBJ2-1, with 8 positions matching TRBD2. Germline-derived CDR1 and CDR2 are SGHRS and YFSETQ. Trimming at V came to 1 base and at J to 6 bases, leaving 12 bases not matched to a gene. CDR3 length: 17 amino acids. In DNA form, the CDR3 reads TGCGCCAGCAGCTTGCCCCACGGAGCGGGAGCAGGCAATGAGCAGTTCTTC. This encodes CASSLPHGAGAGNEQFF.

This chain connects TRBV4-1 to TRBJ1-5; possible D gene TRBD1, 6 bases. The germline V gene encodes CDR1 MGHRA and CDR2 YSYEKL. V was cut by 4 bases and J by 4 bases, with 14 bases left in between. The length of the CDR3 is 15 residues. CDR3 nucleotides: TGCGCCAGCAGCCTTGGACAGTTTGCTAATCAGCCCCAGCATTTT. This encodes CASSLGQFANQPQHF.

V and J are TRBV30 and TRBJ1-2; 9 bases match TRBD1. This CDR3 has 13 amino acids. Germline V gene data show CDR1 as GTSNPN and CDR2 as SVGIG (reference sequence). Trimming removed 3 bases from V and 5 bases from J; junction bases left unmatched: 4. In DNA form, the CDR3 reads TGTGCCTGGAGGGGACAGGGAGTTTATGGCTACACCTTC. This translates into CAWRGQGVYGYTF.

This clone has just a few counts. CDR3 nucleotides: TGTGCCAGCAGTTCACACAGCGGGAGGGCCTCGGGAGAGCAGTACTTC. Translated, it gives CASSSHSGRASGEQYF. The chain combines TRBV6-6 with TRBJ2-7; TRBD2 agrees at 10 bases. With V trimmed by 4 bases and J by 7 bases, 13 bases remained unmatched. The CDR3 extends over 16 amino acids. CDR1 and CDR2 (germline): MNHNY, SVGAGI (reference sequence).

CDR3 nucleotide sequence: TGCGCCACCTTGGGGGGGGGAAGTGTTGTAGGCCAGCATTTT. Protein sequence: CATLGGGSVVGQHF. The V and J genes are TRBV10-2 and TRBJ1-5, with D perhaps TRBD1 (5 bases). V was cut by 10 bases and J by 12 bases, with 25 bases left in between. There are 14 residues in the CDR3. Germline values: CDR1 WSHSY, CDR2 SAAADI.

The V call is TRBV5-4, the J call TRBJ2-6; 8 bases are shared with TRBD1. V lost 7 bases, J lost 0 bases, and 3 bases stayed unmatched. The CDR3 consists of 15 residues. Looked up from germline, CDR1 is SGHNT and CDR2 is YYREEE (reference sequence). In DNA form, the CDR3 reads TGTGCCAGCCAACAGGGGGACTCTGGGGCCAACGTCCTGACTTTC. This encodes CASQQGDSGANVLTF.

This CDR3 is CASGDLGTAISYEQYF. CDR3 nucleotides: TGTGCTAGTGGTGACTTAGGGACAGCCATCTCCTACGAGCAGTACTTC. V is TRBV12-5 and J is TRBJ2-5; 7 bases agree with TRBD1. The J call may be in error: the DNA end matches TRBJ2-7 better. The CDR3 sequence is 16 residues long. Germline CDR1 is LGHNT and CDR2 is FRNRAP.

The rearrangement joins TRBV7-2 to TRBJ2-1; 9 positions agree with TRBD2. Looked up from germline, CDR1 is SGHTA and CDR2 is FQGNSA. V lost 5 bases and J lost 2; bases outside the gene matches: 4. The length of the CDR3 is 15 residues. CDR3 loop: CASSPGGRAYNEQFF. CDR3 DNA: TGTGCCAGCAGCCCCGGCGGGAGGGCCTACAATGAGCAGTTCTTC. The variable domain in full, with the rest retrieved from reference TRBV7-2 and TRBJ2-1, is GAGVSQSPSNKVTEKGKDVELRCDPISGHTALYWYRQSLGQGLEFLIYFQGNSAPDKSGLPSDRFSAERTGGSVSTLTIQRTQQEDSAVYLCASSPGGRAYNEQFFGPGTRLTVL.

The J gene is TRBJ1-5, the V gene TRBV5-1; a possible D gene is TRBD1 (6 bases). The CDR3 sequence is 16 residues long. The V gene lost 4 bases and the J gene lost 0 bases, with 14 bases spanning the gap. The germline CDR1 and CDR2 sequences are SGHRS and YFSETQ. The CDR3 spells CASSIGQLNSNQPQHF. The CDR3 nucleotides are TGCGCCAGCAGCATAGGACAGTTAAATAGCAATCAGCCCCAGCATTTT.

The chain couples TRBV5-6 to TRBJ2-7, with TRBD1 as a possible D gene (6 bases). Trimming cost V 1 base and J 3 bases, with 14 bases left between them. This CDR3 region has 15 residues. The germline CDR1 and CDR2 sequences are SGHDT and YYEEEE. CDR3: CASSLKWGRVYEQYF. CDR3 sequence (DNA): TGTGCCAGCAGCTTGAAATGGGGGCGCGTCTACGAGCAGTACTTC. Looking up the rest from reference TRBV5-6 and TRBJ2-7 gives the full variable domain: DAGVTQSPTHLIKTRGQQVTLRCSPKSGHDTVSWYQQALGQGPQFIFQYYEEEERQRGNFPDRFSGHQFPNYSSELNVNALLLGDSALYLCASSLKWGRVYEQYFGPGTRLTVT.

This chain connects TRBV7-2 to TRBJ2-7, with 9 nucleotides matching TRBD1. Germline assignment: CDR1 SGHTA and CDR2 FQGNSA. Trimming at V came to 5 bases and at J to 3 bases, leaving 8 bases not matched to a gene. The CDR3 totals 15 residues. The DNA of the CDR3 is TGTGCCAGCAGCAAAGGGACAGGGATGATCTACGAGCAGTACTTC. Its translation is CASSKGTGMIYEQYF.

This clone came up a few times. The J gene is TRBJ2-3, the V gene TRBV7-7; 7 bases are a match to TRBD2. The germline gives CDR1 SSHAT, CDR2 FNYEAQ (reference sequence). This CDR3 region has 15 residues. Germline trimming cut 5 bases from V and 0 bases from J; bases unmatched to any gene: 5. Written as DNA, the CDR3 is TGTGCCAGCAGCAAGACTAGCACTAGCACAGATACGCAGTATTTT. It is translated as CASSKTSTSTDTQYF.

The chain carries TRBV30 and TRBJ1-2; D is uncertain. Deletions cut 3 bases from V and 4 bases from J, with 12 bases between. The CDR3 is 13 amino acids. Germline V gene sequence: CDR1 GTSNPN, CDR2 SVGIG (reference sequence). In DNA, the CDR3 is TGTGCCTGGAGCGGTGATATGCTCTATGGCTACACCTTC. It codes for CAWSGDMLYGYTF.

V is TRBV18 and J is TRBJ2-7, with TRBD1 matching 7 bases. Germline V gene lookup returns CDR1 KGHSH and CDR2 LQKENI. The CDR3 loop spans 15 amino acids. The ends lost 3 bases at V and 7 bases at J; junction bases unmatched: 12. The CDR3 DNA is TGTGCCAGCTCACCTGGACAGGCAACTTTTATAGAGCAGTACTTC. This translates into CASSPGQATFIEQYF. Together with reference TRBV18 and TRBJ2-7, the CDR3 gives the full variable domain: NAGVMQNPRHLVRRRGQEARLRCSPMKGHSHVYWYRQLPEEGLKFMVYLQKENIIDESGMPKERFSAEFPKEGPSILRIQQVVRGDSAAYFCASSPGQATFIEQYFGPGTRLTVT.

The V gene is TRBV7-2, the J gene TRBJ2-3; unclear D gene. The CDR3 loop spans 13 amino acids. V shed 6 bases and J shed 1 base, with 8 bases lying between them. Per the germline V gene, CDR1 is SGHTA and CDR2 is FQGNSA. The CDR3: CASSSLGTDTQYF. CDR3 nucleotide sequence: TGTGCCAGCAGTTCGTTAGGCACAGATACGCAGTATTTT. Full variable domain (outside the CDR3, taken from reference TRBV7-2 and TRBJ2-3): GAGVSQSPSNKVTEKGKDVELRCDPISGHTALYWYRQSLGQGLEFLIYFQGNSAPDKSGLPSDRFSAERTGGSVSTLTIQRTQQEDSAVYLCASSSLGTDTQYFGPGTRLTVL.